Each of the 25 T cell receptor beta chains below was sequenced from the same sample in a study of early T cells in non-severe SARS-CoV-2 infection. MiXCR, applied by TCRdb to the 5' RACE reads, yields one record per CDR3 protein. The sample carries around 84,000 distinct CDR3 sequences, under 11% recorded once. The specimen comprised whole blood, sampled at baseline. Receptors were obtained from an adult who was a healthcare worker with PCR-confirmed SARS-CoV-2 infection or an uninfected control (not recorded which).

The chain carries TRBV20-1 and TRBJ2-7; no clear D gene. Germline V gene data show CDR1 as DFQATT and CDR2 as SNEGSKA (reference sequence). The CDR3 runs to 14 residues. Trimming took 3 bases from V and 1 from J, leaving 13 bases between them. CDR3 residues: CSASSWSISYEQYF. The CDR3, as DNA: TGCAGTGCTAGTTCCTGGAGTATATCCTACGAGCAGTACTTC.

The J gene is TRBJ1-5, the V gene TRBV6-5, with 9 positions matching TRBD1. The junction had 9 bases not matched to a gene; V was cut back by 8 bases and J by 7 bases. This CDR3 region has 14 residues. Germline CDR1 reads MNHEY; CDR2 reads SVGAGI. CDR3 sequence (DNA): TGTGCCAGCGGTAAGGACAGGGGCGGACAGCCCCAGCATTTT. This encodes CASGKDRGGQPQHF.

The V gene is TRBV7-9, the J gene TRBJ1-4; D is perhaps TRBD1 (6 bases). The germline gives CDR1 SEHNR, CDR2 FQNEAQ (reference sequence). Trimming took off 7 bases at V and 6 bases at J, with 15 bases between the two ends. The CDR3 has 14 residues. CDR3 sequence reads: CASIASGADEKLFF. In DNA, the CDR3 is TGTGCCAGCATCGCTTCAGGGGCGGATGAAAAACTGTTTTTT.

This clonotype appeared many times. The CDR3 DNA is TGTGCCAGCAGTTTTCTACAGGGTAACTCACCCCTCCACTTT. This translates into CASSFLQGNSPLHF. V is TRBV27 and J is TRBJ1-6, with D maybe TRBD1 (6 bases). V was trimmed by 3 bases and J by 10 bases, leaving 13 bases between them. Germline V gene sequence: CDR1 MNHEY, CDR2 SMNVEV (reference sequence). This CDR3 is 14 amino acids long.

There are many counts of this clonotype. The V gene is TRBV5-1, the J gene TRBJ2-6; 8 bases align to TRBD1. V gave up 1 base and J gave up 4 bases; unmatched junction bases: 7. The CDR3 is 17 amino acids. CDR1 is SGHRS and CDR2 is YFSETQ in the germline V gene. CDR3 nucleotides: TGCGCCAGCAGCTTGACGCAGGGGGCTTTAGGGGCCAACGTCCTGACTTTC. As protein: CASSLTQGALGANVLTF.

To note about this clonotype: Given a much more abundant clone one base away, this may be a read error. V usage is TRBV21-1 and J usage is TRBJ2-5; TRBD1, the table's D call, lacks a check against the DNA. TRBV21-1 is recorded as a pseudogene. The length of the CDR3 is 14 residues. The CDR3: CASSKEGHQEIQYF. CDR3 nucleotide sequence: TGTGCCAGCAGCAAAGAGGGGCACCAAGAGATCCAGTACTTC.

This clonotype has more than one count but fewer than ten. This sequence joins TRBV6-6 and TRBJ1-6, with TRBD1 as a possible D gene (6 bases). Trimming pared 5 bases from V and 7 bases from J, leaving 18 bases between. This CDR3 contains 16 residues. CDR1 is MNHNY and CDR2 is SVGAGI in the germline V gene (reference sequence). The CDR3 loop is CASSILRGEGNSPLHF. The DNA of the CDR3 is TGTGCCAGCAGTATCCTCAGGGGAGAAGGGAATTCACCCCTCCACTTT.

This clonotype has a count of ten or more. The rearrangement joins TRBV7-6 to TRBJ2-2; D remains unclear. This CDR3 is built from 14 residues. Trimming took 0 bases from V and 1 from J, leaving 3 bases between them. Germline CDR1 reads SGHVS; CDR2 reads FNYEAQ. The CDR3 coding sequence is TGTGCCAGCAGCTTAGCCCAGAACACCGGGGAGCTGTTTTTT. Its protein is CASSLAQNTGELFF.

The chain joins TRBV7-6 to TRBJ2-2, with a weak D call TRBD2 (6 bases). The CDR3 is 17 amino acids. The germline gives CDR1 SGHVS, CDR2 FNYEAQ. V was cut by 1 base and J by 3 bases, with 15 bases left in between. CDR3 DNA: TGTGCCAGCAGCTTAGACGGAGGCGGGGTGGACACCGGGGAGCTGTTTTTT. Translation gives CASSLDGGGVDTGELFF.

This clonotype has ten or more counts. The V and J genes are TRBV15 and TRBJ2-5, with TRBD1 matching 7 bases. CDR1 and CDR2 (germline): LNHNV, YYDKDF (reference sequence). The CDR3 is 14 residues long. Trimming at V came to 5 bases and at J to 4 bases, leaving 7 bases not matched to a gene. The CDR3 DNA is TGTGCCACCAGCTCGAGAGGGGGCGGAGAGACCCAGTACTTC. It codes for CATSSRGGGETQYF.

V gene TRBV20-1 combines with J gene TRBJ1-1, with 8 bases lining up with TRBD1. Germline trimming cut 5 bases from V and 0 bases from J; bases unmatched to any gene: 8. The CDR3 extends over 15 amino acids. The V gene's germline CDR1 is DFQATT and CDR2 SNEGSKA (reference sequence). In DNA, the CDR3 is TGCAGTGCTCGTCGAGCGGACAGGGTGAACACTGAAGCTTTCTTT. It codes for CSARRADRVNTEAFF.

This clonotype was counted only a few times. This chain joins TRBV12-3 or TRBV12-4 and TRBJ1-2; 9 bases map to TRBD1. V lost 1 base to trimming and J lost 0 bases; unmatched junction nucleotides: 0. This CDR3 contains 15 residues. This chain's CDR3 is CASSLGQGANYGYTF. The CDR3 nucleotides are TGTGCCAGCAGTTTAGGACAGGGGGCTAACTATGGCTACACCTTC.

This clonotype was observed at least ten times. The chain carries TRBV7-7 and TRBJ1-1; D gene unclear. Germline V gene lookup returns CDR1 SSHAT and CDR2 FNYEAQ (reference sequence). This CDR3 has 13 residues. Between the trimmed V and J ends, which lost 5 bases and 1 base, there was a span of 8 bases. The CDR3 nucleotides read TGTGCCAGCAGCCGGGATTCGAACACTGAAGCTTTCTTT. Protein sequence: CASSRDSNTEAFF.

This chain joins TRBV6-5 and TRBJ2-7; maybe TRBD1 (6 bases). Trimming shortened V by 6 bases and J by 0 bases, and 15 bases separated the two germline ends. The CDR3 has 15 residues. Germline V gene sequence: CDR1 MNHEY, CDR2 SVGAGI. In DNA, the CDR3 is TGTGCCAGCAGACAGACAGGTGGGAGCTCCTACGAGCAGTACTTC. Protein sequence: CASRQTGGSSYEQYF.

This clonotype was observed a handful of times. One end of the junction does not line up with germline, which may come from a read error. J is TRBJ1-2 and V is TRBV28, with 8 bases matching TRBD1. CDR3 size: 11 residues. Germline V lookup: CDR1 MDHEN, CDR2 SYDVKM. The CDR3 reads CASSRTGFYAF. CDR3 sequence (DNA): TGTGCCAGCAGCCGGACAGGGTTCTATGCCTTC.

This clonotype was counted at least ten times. This chain links TRBV4-1 with TRBJ2-2; 9 positions agree with TRBD2. V trimming: 2 bases; J trimming: 6 bases; junction bases outside the gene matches: 16. Germline-derived CDR1 and CDR2 are MGHRA and YSYEKL. This CDR3 spans 19 amino acids. CDR3 DNA: TGCGCCAGCAGCCAATTTGGGTTAGCGCGGGAGGGAGGTTCCGGGGAGCTGTTTTTT. Translation: CASSQFGLAREGGSGELFF.

The sample holds many counts of this clonotype. The rearrangement uses TRBV18 and TRBJ2-2; D gene unclear. Germline-derived CDR1 and CDR2 are KGHSH and LQKENI. V was pared by 6 bases and J by 1 base, with 15 bases between. The CDR3 consists of 16 residues. The CDR3 region is CASSLINAGNTGELFF. The DNA for the CDR3 is TGTGCCAGCTCCCTTATAAACGCAGGGAACACCGGGGAGCTGTTTTTT. Variable domain in full (rest from reference TRBV18 and TRBJ2-2): NAGVMQNPRHLVRRRGQEARLRCSPMKGHSHVYWYRQLPEEGLKFMVYLQKENIIDESGMPKERFSAEFPKEGPSILRIQQVVRGDSAAYFCASSLINAGNTGELFFGEGSRLTVL.

The J gene is TRBJ2-7, the V gene TRBV5-6; TRBD1 aligns across 8 bases. Trimming took 3 bases from V and 5 from J; bases not matched to a gene: 7. CDR3 length: 14 residues. Germline CDR1 and CDR2: SGHDT and YYEEEE. The CDR3 bases are TGTGCCAGCAGCTCGGACCCAGGGGGCGACGAGCAGTACTTC. This sequence encodes CASSSDPGGDEQYF.

The chain links TRBV2 to TRBJ1-1; unclear D gene. Germline CDR1 is SNHLY and CDR2 is FYNNEI. V lost 1 base and J lost 8, with 5 bases in between. The CDR3 is made up of 11 amino acids. The CDR3 DNA reads TGTGCCAGCAGTGAAGGCGGCGAAGCTTTCTTT. Protein sequence: CASSEGGEAFF.

This clonotype was counted a few times. In DNA, the CDR3 is TGTGCCAGCAGTTACCCCTCCAAGACAGGGAGCGACGAGCAGTACTTC. Translation: CASSYPSKTGSDEQYF. V gene TRBV6-6 combines with J gene TRBJ2-7; 7 nucleotides match TRBD1. V was clipped by 2 bases and J by 5 bases; unmatched bases: 12. This CDR3 spans 16 amino acids. Germline-derived CDR1 and CDR2 are MNHNY and SVGAGI (reference sequence).

At least ten counts were recorded for this clonotype. The chain is built from TRBV7-6 and TRBJ2-5; tentative D call: TRBD1 (5 bases). Germline V lookup: CDR1 SGHVS, CDR2 FNYEAQ. Trimming removed 6 bases from V and 5 bases from J, with 13 bases in between. The CDR3 is 13 amino acids. For the CDR3, the DNA is TGTGCCAGCAGTGGGGCGCCTGGGGAGACCCAGTACTTC. This translates into CASSGAPGETQYF.

At least ten counts were recorded for this clonotype. This chain connects TRBV27 to TRBJ2-3; D gene unclear. Germline CDR1 is MNHEY and CDR2 is SMNVEV (reference sequence). The CDR3 is 13 amino acids. The V and J ends lost 2 bases and 2 bases respectively, with 5 bases between them. CDR3 sequence reads: CASSLRFTDTQYF. The CDR3 DNA reads as TGTGCCAGCAGTTTAAGGTTCACAGATACGCAGTATTTT.

This clonotype was found a few times. The chain employs TRBV28 and TRBJ2-3; D call uncertain. The length of the CDR3 is 13 residues. The V gene's germline CDR1 is MDHEN and CDR2 SYDVKM. The V end was cut by 2 bases, the J end by 4 bases, with 7 bases between. CDR3 sequence: CASSLKIPDTQYF. The DNA of the CDR3 is TGTGCCAGCAGTTTAAAAATCCCAGATACGCAGTATTTT.

The chain has TRBV14 and TRBJ2-2; D may be TRBD2 (6 bases). The germline V gene encodes CDR1 SGHDN and CDR2 FVKESK. Trimming cost V 4 bases and J 5 bases, with 14 bases left between them. The CDR3 has 15 residues. CDR3 nucleotide sequence: TGTGCCAGCAGCCTTCCCGGGACTTTGACCGGGGAGCTGTTTTTT. It translates to CASSLPGTLTGELFF.

This clonotype has a handful of counts. V gene TRBV19 combines with J gene TRBJ1-2; D may be TRBD1 (5 bases). In germline, CDR1 is LNHDA, CDR2 SQIVND (reference sequence). Between the trimmed V and J ends, which lost 4 bases and 5 bases, there was a span of 8 bases. CDR3 length: 12 amino acids. The CDR3 DNA follows: TGTGCCAGTAGTACGGGACCGTATGGCTACACCTTC. Residues: CASSTGPYGYTF. The full variable domain, completed using reference TRBV19 and TRBJ1-2, is DGGITQSPKYLFRKEGQNVTLSCEQNLNHDAMYWYRQDPGQGLRLIYYSQIVNDFQKGDIAEGYSVSREKKESFPLTVTSAQKNPTAFYLCASSTGPYGYTFGSGTRLTVV.